Listed below are T cell receptor beta chains from one sample, sequenced in a study of control samples from healthy donors and cancer patients. Data came from immunoSEQ multiplex PCR; TCRdb stores just in-frame clones and leaves some out. The sample yields about 150,000 clones, about 93% seen once. The sequencing sample was made of blood. These receptors were collected from a man aged 45-65 years in good health. Both conserved end residues are part of each CDR3. A D gene is named only where the DNA matches it firmly. Size tells how often a clone was seen (once, few, many) or the class of an expanded clone, and some rows leave it out.

j_call | d_call | clone_size | v_call | cdr3_nt | cdr3_aa
TRBJ2-3 | TRBD2 | NA | TRBV3-1/TRBV3-2 | TGTGCCAGCAGAGAGGCGGGAGGGGTGGCAGATACGCAGTATTTT | CASREAGGVADTQYF
TRBJ1-6 | TRBD1 | NA | TRBV9 | TGTGCCAGCAGCGTACTTACAGGGGGTCAGGCCCTCCACTTT | CASSVLTGGQALHF
TRBJ2-3 | TRBD2 | NA | TRBV11-2 | TGTGCCAGCAGCTGGGGACTAGCGGGAGTTGGAGATACGCAGTATTTT | CASSWGLAGVGDTQYF
TRBJ2-3 | TRBD2 | NA | TRBV28 | TGTGCCAGCAGTTTATGGGCTAGCGGGAAAGGGACAGATACGCAGTATTTT | CASSLWASGKGTDTQYF
TRBJ1-1 | NA | NA | TRBV18 | TGTGCCAGCCTGCCAGGGGAGGACACTGAAGCTTTCTTT | CASLPGEDTEAFF
TRBJ2-7 | NA | NA | TRBV6-5 | TGTGCCAGCACCCCCCGACTAGGGGCAAGCTACGAGCAGTACTTC | CASTPRLGASYEQYF
TRBJ1-4 | NA | once | TRBV6-1 | TGTGCCAGCAGTGAACGGAGGGGAAAACTGTTTTTT | CASSERRGKLFF
TRBJ2-7 | TRBD2 | NA | TRBV29-1 | TGCAGCGTTGAAGGGCAAAAGCGAGTGAGCGGGGCCTACGAGCAGTACTTC | CSVEGQKRVSGAYEQYF
TRBJ2-1 | TRBD2 | NA | TRBV6-2/TRBV6-3 | TGTGCCAGCAGTTACAGCGTCCTAGCGGGATGGGGCGATGAGCAGTTCTTC | CASSYSVLAGWGDEQFF
TRBJ1-1 | NA | NA | TRBV11-1 | TGTGCCAGCACCCCGCAGGGAAACACTGAAGCTTTCTTT | CASTPQGNTEAFF
TRBJ2-5 | TRBD1 | NA | TRBV5-1 | TGCGCCAGCAGCAACAGGGGGCCGGAGGGGACCCAGTACTTC | CASSNRGPEGTQYF
TRBJ1-2 | NA | NA | TRBV9 | TGTGCCAGCAGCGCTGACCCCGGGACAAGCTATGGCTACACCTTC | CASSADPGTSYGYTF
TRBJ1-5 | NA | NA | TRBV15 | TGTGCCACCAGCAGTAACAGGGCTTATAGCAATCAGCCCCAGCATTTT | CATSSNRAYSNQPQHF
TRBJ2-6 | TRBD1 | NA | TRBV2 | TGTGCCAGCAGCTACGACAGGGCTGTCTCTGGGGCCAACGTCCTGACTTTC | CASSYDRAVSGANVLTF
TRBJ2-7 | NA | NA | TRBV19 | TGTGCCAGTAGAGTCCAGGGCTCCTACGAGCAGTACTTC | CASRVQGSYEQYF
TRBJ2-7 | TRBD1 | once | TRBV7-6 | TGTGCCAGCACCGCCTCCGGGACAGCGCCCTACGAGCAGTACTTC | CASTASGTAPYEQYF
TRBJ2-1 | NA | NA | TRBV7-2 | TGTGCCAGCAGCGAGCACAGAGGGAACAATGAGCAGTTCTTC | CASSEHRGNNEQFF
TRBJ1-5 | NA | NA | TRBV24-1 | TGTGCCACCAGTGGGATAATGAGCAATCAGTCCCAGCATTTT | CATSGIMSNQSQHF
TRBJ1-5 | NA | NA | TRBV6-6 | TGTGCCACGACAGCTTATAGCAATCAGCCCCAGCATTTT | CATTAYSNQPQHF
TRBJ2-2 | NA | NA | TRBV30 | TGTGCCTGGAGCCCTGGTCCCGGGGAGCTGTTTTTT | CAWSPGPGELFF
TRBJ2-3 | NA | NA | TRBV5-1 | TGCGCCAGCACCTCAGGGTCCACCCCAGATACGCAGTATTTT | CASTSGSTPDTQYF
TRBJ2-1 | TRBD2 | NA | TRBV5-1 | TGCGCCAGCAGCAATAGCGGGAGCAATGAGCAGTTCTTC | CASSNSGSNEQFF
TRBJ2-1 | TRBD1 | NA | TRBV25-1 | TGTGCCAGCGGGGAACAGGGGATTGGCTACAATGAGCAGTTCTTC | CASGEQGIGYNEQFF
TRBJ2-1 | TRBD2 | NA | TRBV5-1 | TGCGCCAGCAGTCTACTAGCGGAGGCCTACAATGAGCAGTTCTTC | CASSLLAEAYNEQFF
TRBJ2-3 | TRBD1 | once | TRBV9 | TGTGCCAGCAGCTTAAAATCATCCGGGACAGTCTTCCCTGCTAGCACAGATACGCAGTATTTT | CASSLKSSGTVFPASTDTQYF
TRBJ2-7 | NA | NA | TRBV3-1/TRBV3-2 | TGTGCCAGCAGCCACAGTACACTGATCTACGAGCAGTACTTC | CASSHSTLIYEQYF
TRBJ2-7 | NA | NA | TRBV5-6 | TGTGCCAGCAGCACCGGACTGTCAGGTTCCTACGAGCAGTACTTC | CASSTGLSGSYEQYF
TRBJ2-7 | NA | NA | TRBV27 | TGTGCCAGCAGTTTACAAGGGACCTACGAGCAGTACTTC | CASSLQGTYEQYF
TRBJ2-2 | NA | NA | TRBV4-1 | TGCGCCAGCAGCCGCCCAGGGGGGTCCACCGGGGAGCTGTTTTTT | CASSRPGGSTGELFF
TRBJ1-2 | NA | NA | TRBV5-1 | TGCGCCAGCAGCTTGGAGGCAGCAGTAGGCGGCTACACCTTC | CASSLEAAVGGYTF
TRBJ1-4 | TRBD1 | NA | TRBV6-5 | TGTGCCAGCAGTTACTTCGACAGGGCGGGTGAAAAACTGTTTTTT | CASSYFDRAGEKLFF
TRBJ1-3 | TRBD1 | NA | TRBV11-2 | TGTGCCAGCAGCACGGACAGGGGAGGTGGAAACACCATATATTTT | CASSTDRGGGNTIYF
TRBJ2-5 | TRBD1 | NA | TRBV7-9 | TGTGCCAGCAGCTTAGTACAGGGGGGAGCAGAGACCCAGTACTTC | CASSLVQGGAETQYF
TRBJ1-1 | NA | NA | TRBV27 | TGTGCCAGCAGTTTATCTAAGGCCACTGAAGCTTTCTTT | CASSLSKATEAFF
TRBJ2-7 | NA | NA | TRBV5-1 | TGCGCCAGCAGCCTGGTGGGGTCCCACGAGCAGTACTTC | CASSLVGSHEQYF
TRBJ1-5 | NA | NA | TRBV4-1 | TGCGCCAGCAGCCAAATCCCAGGGGTCGGTCAGCCCCAGCATTTT | CASSQIPGVGQPQHF
TRBJ2-1 | NA | NA | TRBV7-9 | TGTGCCAGCAGCCTCCTTGGTACCGACAATGAGCAGTTCTTC | CASSLLGTDNEQFF
TRBJ1-3 | NA | NA | TRBV5-1 | TGCGCCAGCAGCTTCGCCAGAACCTCTGGAAACACCATATATTTT | CASSFARTSGNTIYF
TRBJ2-7 | NA | NA | TRBV6-5 | TGTGCCAGCAGCCAAAACACCGGGACGGACTACGAGCAGTACTTC | CASSQNTGTDYEQYF
TRBJ1-3 | NA | NA | TRBV30 | TGTGCCTGCGTAACAGGCGCCTCTGGAAACACCATATATTTT | CACVTGASGNTIYF
TRBJ2-6 | NA | once | TRBV19 | TGTGCCAGTAGTAGGTTCGGCGGGGCCAACGTCCTGACTTTC | CASSRFGGANVLTF
TRBJ1-1 | NA | NA | TRBV7-9 | TGTGCCAGCAGTGGGGTGTTGAACACTGAAGCTTTCTTT | CASSGVLNTEAFF
TRBJ2-1 | NA | NA | TRBV24-1 | TGTGCCACCAGTGATTTGAAGGTTTCCCTGGATAATGAGCAGTTCTTC | CATSDLKVSLDNEQFF
TRBJ1-5 | NA | NA | TRBV5-1 | TGCGCCAGCAGACCAGACGGTGGCAATCAGCCCCAGCATTTT | CASRPDGGNQPQHF
TRBJ1-5 | TRBD1 | NA | TRBV6-1 | TGTGCCAGCAGTGTTCAGGGGGCTCTAGGGAATCAGCCCCAGCATTTT | CASSVQGALGNQPQHF
TRBJ2-7 | TRBD2 | NA | TRBV6-6 | TGTGCCAGCAGTTACGGGCTAGCGGGCCGATCCAGCGAGCAGTACTTC | CASSYGLAGRSSEQYF
TRBJ1-2 | NA | NA | TRBV5-1 | TGCGCCAGCAGCTTGAGGGTGGACGGTACGGGCTACACCTTC | CASSLRVDGTGYTF
TRBJ2-1 | TRBD1 | NA | TRBV4-1 | TGCGCCAGCAGCCAAGAAGGTTTGGGACAGGGATTCAATGAGCAGTTCTTC | CASSQEGLGQGFNEQFF
TRBJ2-2 | TRBD2 | NA | TRBV3-1/TRBV3-2 | TGTGCCAGCAGCCAGAGCGGGAGCACCGGGGAGCTGTTTTTT | CASSQSGSTGELFF
TRBJ2-2 | NA | NA | TRBV11-2 | TGTGCCACTCTCCAGGGCGAGGCGAACACCGGGGAGCTGTTTTTT | CATLQGEANTGELFF
TRBJ2-7 | TRBD1 | once | TRBV7-2 | TGTGCCAGCAGCTGGGACAGGGGACCCTACGAGCAGTACTTC | CASSWDRGPYEQYF
TRBJ2-3 | NA | once | TRBV9 | TGTGCCAGCAGCGTAGTAGGCGGCACAGATACGCAGTATTTT | CASSVVGGTDTQYF
TRBJ1-2 | NA | NA | TRBV5-6 | TGTGCCAGCAACATATACAGGGAAAGCGCCTATGGCTACACCTTC | CASNIYRESAYGYTF
TRBJ2-3 | NA | NA | TRBV7-3 | TGTGCCAGCAGTTCGCAGGGGAGCACAGATACGCAGTATTTT | CASSSQGSTDTQYF
TRBJ1-1 | NA | NA | TRBV28 | TGTGCCAGCAGCGAACCGAACAGGGAAATTGTGAACACTGAAGCTTTCTTT | CASSEPNREIVNTEAFF